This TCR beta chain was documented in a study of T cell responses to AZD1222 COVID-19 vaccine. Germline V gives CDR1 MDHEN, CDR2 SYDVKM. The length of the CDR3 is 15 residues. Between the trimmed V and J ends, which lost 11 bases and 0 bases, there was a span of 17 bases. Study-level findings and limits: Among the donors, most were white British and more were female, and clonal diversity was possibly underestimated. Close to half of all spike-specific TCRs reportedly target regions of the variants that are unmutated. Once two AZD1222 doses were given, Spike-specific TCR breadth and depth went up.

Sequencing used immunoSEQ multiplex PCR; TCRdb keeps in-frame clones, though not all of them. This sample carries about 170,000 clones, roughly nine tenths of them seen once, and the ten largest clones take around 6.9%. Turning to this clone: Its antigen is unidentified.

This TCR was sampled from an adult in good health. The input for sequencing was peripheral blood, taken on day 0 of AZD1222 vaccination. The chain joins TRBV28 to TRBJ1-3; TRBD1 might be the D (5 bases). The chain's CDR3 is CALFRDGSSGNTIYF. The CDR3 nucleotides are TGTGCCTTATTCCGGGACGGCAGCTCTGGAAACACCATATATTTT.